The 19 T cell receptor beta chains listed next were all sequenced from one sample in a study of blood T cells in healthy people across ages. Using a J-beta primer mix together with a sample-barcoded 5' primer, a second PCR was run for roughly 7 to 12 cycles. MiXCR was run by TCRdb on the 5' RACE reads, yielding one entry per CDR3 protein. The sample contains about 670,000 distinct CDR3 sequences, 52% of which appear only once. Sequences were obtained from blood. The origin of the receptors is a woman at least 80 years old in good health.

This clonotype has a handful of counts. This rearrangement joins TRBV6-2 or TRBV6-3 to TRBJ2-1; TRBD2 matches at 15 bases. Losses at the gene ends were 8 bases for V and 7 bases for J; bases not matched to a gene: 6. This CDR3 comprises 15 residues. Per the germline V gene, CDR1 is MNHEY and CDR2 is SVGEGT. CDR3 coding DNA: TGTGCCAGCCTTACCGGGACTAGCGGGAGGAATGAGCAGTTCTTC. Encoded protein: CASLTGTSGRNEQFF.

The chain joins TRBV6-5 to TRBJ1-1; D not resolved. This CDR3 comprises 14 residues. The V gene's germline CDR1 is MNHEY and CDR2 SVGAGI. Trimming stripped 6 bases from V and 0 bases from J, with 11 bases between. The CDR3 DNA follows: TGTGCCAGCAGCCGGCTGACCATGAACACTGAAGCTTTCTTT. Translating gives CASSRLTMNTEAFF.

This clonotype was recorded many times. J is TRBJ2-3 and V is TRBV20-1; the D gene is possibly TRBD2 (5 bases). The V end lost 6 bases, the J end lost 0 bases, and 16 bases lay between the germline ends. Germline CDR1 reads DFQATT; CDR2 reads SNEGSKA (reference sequence). The CDR3 covers 15 residues. The CDR3 coding sequence is TGCAGTGCCCCTAAGCCCCCGGGGAGCACAGATACGCAGTATTTT. Residues: CSAPKPPGSTDTQYF.

This clonotype has just one count. The rearrangement links TRBV2 to TRBJ2-5, with 10 positions matching TRBD2. V gave up 4 bases and J gave up 11 bases; unmatched junction bases: 13. CDR1 and CDR2 from the germline V gene are SNHLY and FYNNEI. The CDR3 is made up of 15 amino acids. The CDR3 loop reads CASSGMLAGVGEQYF. The CDR3 DNA sequence: TGTGCCAGCAGTGGTATGCTAGCGGGAGTCGGTGAGCAGTACTTC.

This clonotype was recorded at least ten times. The genes are TRBV7-2 and TRBJ2-5; D remains ambiguous. The germline V and J ends were trimmed by 4 bases and 3 bases, with 12 bases remaining between them. Germline V lookup: CDR1 SGHTA, CDR2 FQGNSA. The CDR3 loop spans 14 amino acids. The chain's CDR3 is CASSSSSIKETQYF. The CDR3, as DNA: TGTGCCAGCAGCTCCTCCTCCATTAAAGAGACCCAGTACTTC.

This clonotype was observed at least ten times. This chain uses TRBV27 with TRBJ2-7, with 10 bases lining up with TRBD1. The CDR3 contains 16 residues. The ends lost 4 bases at V and 3 bases at J; junction bases unmatched: 9. CDR1 is MNHEY and CDR2 is SMNVEV in the germline V gene (reference sequence). CDR3: CASSSPRDRGIYEQYF. CDR3 nucleotides: TGTGCCAGCAGTTCCCCCCGGGACAGGGGAATCTACGAGCAGTACTTC.

This sequence joins TRBV5-1 and TRBJ2-7; the D gene is possibly TRBD2 (5 bases). V dropped 0 bases and J dropped 2 bases, with 12 bases sitting between them. Germline V gene data show CDR1 as SGHRS and CDR2 as YFSETQ. The CDR3 totals 15 residues. The CDR3 nucleotides read TGCGCCAGCAGCTTGGTGAGAGGGCAAACCTACGAGCAGTACTTC. The encoded protein is CASSLVRGQTYEQYF.

This clonotype was recorded at least ten times. This chain uses TRBV7-2 with TRBJ2-1; D gene uncertain. The CDR3 is 15 amino acids. In germline, CDR1 is SGHTA, CDR2 FQGNSA. Trimming stripped 4 bases from V and 6 bases from J, with 16 bases between. CDR3 bases: TGTGCCAGCAGCTCGGCGGCTTCTCCTTTCAATGAGCAGTTCTTC. It codes for CASSSAASPFNEQFF.

V gene TRBV15 combines with J gene TRBJ2-4, with no clear D. Germline V CDR1 and CDR2: LNHNV, YYDKDF (reference sequence). The CDR3 is 18 amino acids. Trimming removed 5 bases at V and 0 bases at J, with 20 bases between. CDR3 nucleotides: TGTGCCACCAGCCCCACTCCACAGACCGCCCTAGCCAAAAACATTCAGTACTTC. Protein: CATSPTPQTALAKNIQYF.

As regards this clonotype: It may be a read error: a sequence one base away is much more abundant. This chain uses TRBV2 with TRBJ2-5; no reliable D call. CDR3 length: 13 residues. Trimming cost V 11 bases and J 11 bases, with 24 bases left between them. CDR1 and CDR2 (germline): SNHLY, FYNNEI. The CDR3 here is CASEDSPLEKQYF. CDR3 nucleotides: TGTGCCTCTGAAGACTCCCCCCTGGAAAAGCAGTACTTC.

The chain recombines TRBV2 with TRBJ1-6; D is uncertain. Trimming stripped 6 bases from V and 0 bases from J, with 12 bases between. The CDR3 length is 16 residues. Germline-derived CDR1 and CDR2 are SNHLY and FYNNEI. The CDR3 sequence is CASSKVGSSYNSPLHF. In DNA, the CDR3 is TGTGCCAGCAGCAAAGTAGGGAGCTCCTATAATTCACCCCTCCACTTT.

The chain has TRBV7-2 and TRBJ2-5, with 10 bases lining up with TRBD1. V trimming: 5 bases; J trimming: 11 bases; junction bases outside the gene matches: 14. This CDR3 spans 15 amino acids. Germline CDR1 reads SGHTA; CDR2 reads FQGNSA. In nucleotides, the CDR3 is TGTGCCAGCAGCCGCGGGACAGGGGCCCTTTTTACGCAGTACTTC. It codes for CASSRGTGALFTQYF.

This clonotype was picked up many times. The chain recombines TRBV20-1 with TRBJ1-2; D gene ambiguous. V was shortened by 2 bases and J by 2 bases, with 6 bases between the two germline ends. The CDR3 runs 12 residues. Germline CDR1 is DFQATT and CDR2 is SNEGSKA (reference sequence). The CDR3 DNA reads as TGCAGTGCTAGATCAGAGAACTATGGCTACACCTTC. Translated, it gives CSARSENYGYTF.

This clonotype was seen ten or more times. The chain uses TRBV19 and TRBJ2-3; TRBD1 matches 8 bases. CDR1 is LNHDA and CDR2 is SQIVND in the germline V gene (reference sequence). After removal of 7 bases from V and 3 bases from J, the junction contained 9 bases not matched to a gene. The CDR3 length is 15 residues. The CDR3 region is CASTMDRAGTDTQYF. The CDR3 DNA sequence: TGTGCCAGTACTATGGACAGGGCGGGTACAGATACGCAGTATTTT.

The chain recombines TRBV4-2 with TRBJ2-1; 11 bases map to TRBD1. This CDR3 has 15 residues. CDR1 is LGHNA and CDR2 is YNFKEQ in the germline V gene. Unmatched junction bases numbered 1, after V lost 1 base and J lost 5 bases. CDR3: CASSQGDRGNNEQFF. CDR3 nucleotides: TGTGCCAGCAGCCAAGGGGACAGGGGGAACAATGAGCAGTTCTTC.

With regard to this clonotype: The junction shows a germline mismatch at one end, possibly a read error. The chain recombines TRBV9 with TRBJ2-3, with D possibly matching TRBD1 (5 bases). This CDR3 region has 17 residues. Germline-derived CDR1 and CDR2 are SGDLS and YYNGEE. CDR3 loop: CASSPLGGARRTDTQYF. The CDR3 DNA reads TGTGCCAGCAGCCCCCTCGGTGGGGCCCGTCGCACAGATACACAGTATTTT.

This chain uses TRBV2 with TRBJ2-7; possibly TRBD2 for D (6 bases). The J call may not be correct, given that the DNA end is closer to TRBJ2-5. The CDR3 has 13 residues. Germline assignment: CDR1 SNHLY and CDR2 FYNNEI. The CDR3 bases are TGTGCCAGCAAACCTGACGGGGGAGAGACCCAGTACTTC. Residues: CASKPDGGETQYF.

The CDR3 DNA reads TGCGCCAGCAGCTTGCTGCCTAGCGGAGCCCTAAGCTCCTACAATGAGCAGTTCTTC. Its translation: CASSLLPSGALSSYNEQFF. The rearrangement uses TRBV5-1 and TRBJ2-1; TRBD2 aligns across 7 bases. The CDR3 has 19 residues. With 1 base clipped from V and 0 bases from J, the junction kept 13 bases outside the gene matches. CDR1 is SGHRS and CDR2 is YFSETQ in the germline V gene.

To note about this clonotype: At one boundary the junction diverges from the germline segment, which might be a read error. The chain uses TRBV7-2 and TRBJ1-6, with D possibly matching TRBD1 (6 bases). Germline V gives CDR1 SGHTA, CDR2 FQGNSA. CDR3 length equals 13 residues. CDR3 residues: CASSVAGDSPLHF. The CDR3 DNA follows: TGTGCCAGCAGCGTAGCAGGGGATTCACCCCTCCACTTT.